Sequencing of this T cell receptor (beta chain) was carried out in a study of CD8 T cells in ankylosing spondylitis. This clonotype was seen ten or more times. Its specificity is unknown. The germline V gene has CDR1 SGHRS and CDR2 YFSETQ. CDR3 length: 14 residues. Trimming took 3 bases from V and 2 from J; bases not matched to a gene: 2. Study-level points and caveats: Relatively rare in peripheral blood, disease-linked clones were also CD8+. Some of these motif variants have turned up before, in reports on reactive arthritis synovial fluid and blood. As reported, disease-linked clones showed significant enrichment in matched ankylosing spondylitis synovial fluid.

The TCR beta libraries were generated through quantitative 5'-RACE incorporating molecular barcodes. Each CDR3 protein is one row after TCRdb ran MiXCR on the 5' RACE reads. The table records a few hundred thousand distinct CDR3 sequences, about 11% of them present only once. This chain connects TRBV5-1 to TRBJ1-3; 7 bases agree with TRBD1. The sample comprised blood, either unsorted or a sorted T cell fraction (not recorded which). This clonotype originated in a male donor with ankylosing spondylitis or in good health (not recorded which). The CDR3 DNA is TGCGCCAGCAGCTCAACAGGGGCTGGAAACACCATATATTTT. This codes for CASSSTGAGNTIYF.